This T cell receptor (beta chain) stems from a study of blood T cell repertoires in COVID-19. For the study at large: Resolution of symptoms, clearance, or two negative PCRs was present in recovered Cohort 3 donors. PBMCs, B-cell-depleted T cells, or T cells provided the cDNA or gDNA that made up the material.

The table came from immunoSEQ multiplex PCR; TCRdb's copy has only in-frame clones and leaves some out. Seen here are some 300,000 clones, 88% observed once, and the top ten hold around 2%. The V gene lost 4 bases and the J gene lost 3 bases, with 13 bases spanning the gap. Germline CDR1 is SGHNT and CDR2 is YENEEA. CDR3 length equals 15 residues. This clone was picked up one time. The sequence was collected from a woman aged 55-70 years in a cohort exposed to, infected with or recovered from COVID-19 (not recorded which). Source material: PBMCs or T cells enriched from blood (not recorded which). The gene calls are TRBV11-3 and TRBJ2-1; D not resolved. CDR3 coding DNA: TGTGCCAGCAGCTCCTCCGCCTACCTCTACAATGAGCAGTTCTTC. Protein: CASSSSAYLYNEQFF.